The 5 T cell receptor beta chains given below trace back to one sample, sequenced in a study of cytomegalovirus exposure and HLA in healthy donors. Primers for the PCR totalled 60 Vbeta and 13 Jbeta. Some clones are missing from TCRdb's copy, which holds only in-frame ones; the method was immunoSEQ multiplex PCR. The data show fewer than 200,000 clones, approximately 81% seen once. Sequencing was done on a sample of PBMCs. The receptors come from a man aged 30 to 39 in good health and CMV-seropositive.

This clone was detected only once. This rearrangement joins TRBV7-9 to TRBJ2-5, with 8 bases fitting TRBD1. The CDR3 runs 12 residues. J was trimmed by 4 bases and V by 5 bases; bases with no gene match: 0. Per the germline V gene, CDR1 is SEHNR and CDR2 is FQNEAQ (reference sequence). The CDR3 is CASSGQGETQYF. DNA for the CDR3: TGTGCCAGCAGCGGACAGGGAGAGACCCAGTACTTC.

The V gene is TRBV5-4, the J gene TRBJ2-7; no reliable D call. The germline V gene has CDR1 SGHNT and CDR2 YYREEE (reference sequence). V shed 1 base and J shed 0 bases, with 11 bases lying between them. The CDR3 consists of 15 residues. The CDR3 loop is CASSLSPLSSYEQYF. CDR3 in DNA: TGTGCCAGCAGCTTGTCACCCCTGAGCTCCTACGAGCAGTACTTC.

The rearrangement joins TRBV5-1 to TRBJ2-5; the D gene is possibly TRBD1 (5 bases). The CDR3 sequence is 16 residues long. Trimming took 1 base from V and 5 from J, leaving 18 bases between them. Germline CDR1 reads SGHRS; CDR2 reads YFSETQ. The CDR3 nucleotides are TGCGCCAGCAGCTTGAGTGCAGGGTCGAAGTCTGAGACCCAGTACTTC. Its protein is CASSLSAGSKSETQYF.

The CDR3 DNA reads as TGTGCCAGCAGTTACCTAGGGGGGGGAGATGGCTACACCTTC. Amino acid sequence: CASSYLGGGDGYTF. The rearrangement uses TRBV27 and TRBJ1-2, with D possibly matching TRBD1 (6 bases). The germline V gene encodes CDR1 MNHEY and CDR2 SMNVEV (reference sequence). V gave up 4 bases and J gave up 6 bases, with 15 bases separating them. There are 14 residues in the CDR3.

This clone was seen just once. The CDR3 DNA follows: TGCGCCAGCAGCCAAGAAACAGGGACGAACACCGGGGAGCTGTTTTTT. This codes for CASSQETGTNTGELFF. The chain links TRBV4-3 to TRBJ2-2, with a weak D call TRBD1 (6 bases). Germline V CDR1 and CDR2: LGHNA, YSLEER. The V gene lost 0 bases and the J gene lost 0 bases, with 8 bases spanning the gap. The length of the CDR3 is 16 residues.